This is a list of T cell receptor beta chains from one sample in a study of CD8+CD57+ T cells in acquired aplastic anemia. TCRdb reprocessed the reads via MiXCR and lists one record per CDR3 protein. The table lists roughly 150,000 distinct CDR3 sequences, less than 50% of them singletons, with 3% to 4% in the top ten. Material: sorted CD4+, CD8+, or CD8+CD57+ T cells (not recorded which) from PBMCs. These receptors were obtained from a human donor with aplastic anemia. Both conserved end residues are part of each CDR3. The D gene is left open where the match is weak. Clone size, where shown, is once, few, many, or a class for clones that have expanded.

>NA|TRBV9|many|TRBJ2-1
CASTPSAGNYNEQFF
TGTGCCAGCACCCCGTCAGCGGGTAACTACAATGAGCAGTTCTTC
>NA|TRBV5-8|NA|TRBJ2-2
CASSLGRANTGELFF
TGTGCCAGCAGCTTGGGCCGCGCGAACACCGGGGAGCTGTTTTTT
>TRBD2|TRBV6-1|NA|TRBJ2-7
CASRTGLGLAGLLNEQYF
TGTGCCAGCCGAACAGGTTTGGGGTTAGCGGGGCTTCTGAACGAGCAGTACTTC
>NA|TRBV7-2|NA|TRBJ2-5
CASSLGMQETQYF
TGTGCCAGCAGCTTGGGAATGCAAGAGACCCAGTACTTC
>NA|TRBV12-3/TRBV12-4|many|TRBJ1-2
CASTSGYGYTF
TGTGCCAGCACGTCAGGGTATGGCTACACCTTC
>NA|TRBV2|NA|TRBJ1-5
CASSEWSGINQPQHF
TGTGCCAGCAGTGAATGGTCAGGAATCAATCAGCCCCAGCATTTT
>TRBD2|TRBV7-7|NA|TRBJ2-5
CASSLAGSQGETQYF
TGTGCTAGCAGCTTAGCGGGATCACAGGGAGAGACCCAGTACTTC
>TRBD1|TRBV5-1|NA|TRBJ1-6
CASSLTGGGSPLHF
TGCGCCAGCAGCTTGACAGGGGGAGGGTCACCCCTCCACTTT
>TRBD2|TRBV7-2|NA|TRBJ2-7
CASTDGGAPYEQYF
TGTGCCAGCACTGACGGGGGGGCCCCCTACGAGCAGTACTTC
>NA|TRBV6-1|many|TRBJ2-6
CAGGPHSGANVLTF
TGTGCCGGCGGACCGCACTCTGGGGCCAACGTCCTGACTTTC
>NA|TRBV9|once|TRBJ1-4
CASSPAGSNEKLFF
TGTGCCAGCAGCCCCGCGGGGAGTAATGAAAAACTGTTTTTT
>NA|TRBV19|NA|TRBJ2-7
CASSIGPWGAYEQYF
TGTGCCAGTAGTATAGGTCCGTGGGGGGCTTACGAGCAGTACTTC
>TRBD1|TRBV12-3/TRBV12-4|NA|TRBJ2-1
CASTPGQGPYNEQFF
TGTGCCAGCACCCCGGGACAGGGTCCCTACAATGAGCAGTTCTTC
>NA|TRBV5-6|NA|TRBJ1-2
CASSSATTVYGYTF
TGTGCCAGCAGCTCGGCTACGACAGTCTATGGCTACACCTTC
>TRBD1|TRBV29-1|NA|TRBJ2-2
CSVEDNRGATGELFF
TGCAGCGTTGAAGATAACAGGGGGGCCACCGGGGAGCTGTTTTTT
>NA|TRBV6-5|many|TRBJ1-1
CASSYSPPEAFF
TGTGCCAGCAGTTACTCTCCCCCTGAAGCTTTCTTT
>NA|TRBV5-6|many|TRBJ1-5
CASSLGPVGSQHF
TGTGCCAGCAGCTTGGGCCCCGTTGGGTCCCAGCATTTT
>NA|TRBV4-3|once|TRBJ1-5
CASSQEGRGNQPQHF
TGCGCCAGCAGCCAAGAGGGCCGCGGCAATCAGCCCCAGCATTTT
>TRBD2|TRBV20-1|NA|TRBJ2-3
CSASGRWDTQYF
TGCAGTGCTAGCGGGAGGTGGGATACGCAGTATTTT
>NA|TRBV5-1|many|TRBJ2-7
CASSLLQGGSYEQYF
TGCGCCAGCAGCTTGTTACAGGGAGGGTCCTACGAGCAGTACTTC
>TRBD2|TRBV18|NA|TRBJ2-7
CASSPGTSKYEQYF
TGTGCCAGCTCACCAGGGACTAGCAAATACGAGCAGTACTTC
>TRBD1|TRBV5-1|many|TRBJ1-2
CASSTGGSYGYTF
TGCGCCAGCAGCACAGGGGGCAGCTATGGCTACACCTTC
>TRBD1|TRBV19|many|TRBJ2-3
CASLDRGGGTDTQYF
TGTGCCAGCCTGGACAGGGGAGGAGGCACAGATACGCAGTATTTT
>TRBD1|TRBV20-1|NA|TRBJ2-3
CSARGQGNTDTQYF
TGCAGTGCTAGGGGACAGGGCAACACAGATACGCAGTATTTT
>NA|TRBV2|NA|TRBJ2-3
CASSYSRGMGTDTQYF
TGTGCCAGCAGTTACTCCCGGGGGATGGGCACAGATACGCAGTATTTT
>TRBD1|TRBV15|many|TRBJ1-5
CATSRDRGEFQPQHF
TGTGCCACCAGCAGGGACAGGGGAGAATTTCAGCCCCAGCATTTT
>TRBD1|TRBV2|once|TRBJ1-5
CASNYRGQSNQPQHF
TGTGCCAGCAACTACAGGGGGCAGAGCAATCAGCCCCAGCATTTT
>NA|TRBV5-1|NA|TRBJ1-1
CASRPGLWGTEAFF
TGCGCCAGCAGGCCGGGACTCTGGGGGACTGAAGCTTTCTTT
>NA|TRBV29-1|few|TRBJ2-5
CSVEYVPLVIFF
TGCAGCGTTGAATATGTACCACTCGTAATTTTCTTC
>NA|TRBV27|NA|TRBJ2-6
CAHPGASGANVLTF
TGTGCCCATCCAGGGGCCTCTGGGGCCAACGTCCTGACTTTC
>NA|TRBV2|few|TRBJ2-3
CASKGRSSTDTQYF
TGTGCCAGCAAAGGTCGGTCTAGCACAGATACGCAGTATTTT
>TRBD2|TRBV25-1|few|TRBJ2-1
CASSDFNGGSYNEQFF
TGTGCCAGCAGCGATTTTAACGGGGGGTCCTACAATGAGCAGTTCTTC
>NA|TRBV5-1|many|TRBJ1-5
CASSFEGDQPQHF
TGCGCCAGCAGCTTTGAGGGAGATCAGCCCCAGCATTTT
>NA|TRBV10-3|few|TRBJ2-3
CAISIRDPDTQYF
TGTGCCATCAGTATCCGGGACCCAGATACGCAGTATTTT
>TRBD2|TRBV25-1|NA|TRBJ2-1
CASRGPGTSGGEYNEQFF
TGTGCCAGCAGAGGGCCCGGGACTAGCGGGGGAGAATACAATGAGCAGTTCTTC
>NA|TRBV20-1|NA|TRBJ1-1
CSAREGAPLNTEAFF
TGCAGTGCTAGAGAAGGGGCGCCGTTGAACACTGAAGCTTTCTTT
>TRBD2|TRBV19|many|TRBJ2-1
CAANPGLGYNEQFF
TGTGCCGCCAACCCGGGACTAGGGTACAATGAGCAGTTCTTC
>TRBD1|TRBV6-1|many|TRBJ2-7
CASRLPPGQGRDEQYF
TGTGCCAGCAGACTACCTCCGGGACAGGGGAGAGACGAGCAGTACTTC
>TRBD1|TRBV10-3|many|TRBJ2-1
CAISELGQDGEQFF
TGTGCCATCAGTGAGTTGGGACAGGATGGTGAGCAGTTCTTC
>NA|TRBV20-1|many|TRBJ2-5
CSATTFQETQYF
TGCAGTGCTACTACATTCCAAGAGACCCAGTACTTC
>NA|TRBV25-1|NA|TRBJ1-1
CASPEEKTGSNTEAFF
TGTGCCAGCCCCGAAGAAAAGACAGGATCGAACACTGAAGCTTTCTTT